The following is a TCR beta chain sequence with its context. Antigen: not known. This record belongs to a study of shared clonotypes between healthy human individuals. The study's findings and limits: Blood alone was sampled, and tissue repertoires likely differ.

This CDR3 contains 14 residues. Germline CDR1 WNHNN, CDR2 SYGVQD (reference sequence). The germline V and J ends were trimmed by 3 bases and 1 base, with 10 bases remaining between them. Template amounts of approximately 300 ng DNA, tens of thousands of T cell genomes, were employed in unsorted PBMC replicate PCRs. The unsorted PBMC sample used ten immunoSEQ deep assay plates. Produced via immunoSEQ multiplex PCR; TCRdb's table is partial and in-frame only. The sample yields fewer than 650,000 clones, less than 80% seen once. Sequences were obtained from PBMCs. The gene calls are TRBV10-1 and TRBJ2-7; no definite D call. This TCR came from a woman aged 40 to 50 in good health. Some clones in this sample may be carry-over from other donors' samples. Here the CDR3 DNA reads TGCGCCAGCAGTGATGGGGTATGGTCCTACGAGCAGTACTTC. It specifies CASSDGVWSYEQYF.